Given below is one T cell receptor (beta chain) in context. Its antigen is currently unknown. The CDR3 end is not reached by the read, which stops 3 residues before it; the germline J gene fills it in. This record comes from a study of T cells in women clearing cervical HPV infection. Looking at the study overall: Controls' single incident HPV16 infection cleared within 12 months without precancer. General observations from the study: T-cell numbers per sample were unknown and may explain richness differences.

Only in-frame clones appear in the TCRdb table, and some are missing; sequencing was by immunoSEQ multiplex PCR. This sample's clone table lists some 23,000 clones. The CDR3 is made up of 12 amino acids. The V end lost 7 bases, the J end lost 6 bases, and 13 bases lay between the germline ends. Germline loops: CDR1 DFQATT, CDR2 SNEGSKA (reference sequence). This sequence was found in a woman between 18 and 70 years old with a cervical HPV16 infection that either progressed to CIN3+ or cleared (not recorded which). The chain is built from TRBV20-1 and TRBJ2-4, with D perhaps matching TRBD1 (5 bases). Input material: blood buffy coat. Partial CDR3 DNA: TGCAGTGGAAATCTTGACAGAAACATT. It specifies CSGNLDRNI. The entire CDR3 sequence reads CSGNLDRNIQYF.